Listed below are T cell receptor beta chains from one sample, sequenced in a study of control samples from healthy donors and cancer patients. Repertoires were generated with immunoSEQ multiplex PCR, while TCRdb's copy carries only in-frame clones and drops some. Of around 110,000 clones listed, more than 70% are singletons. Material for sequencing was blood. These receptors came from a woman in her 70s in good health. The CDR3 runs from the conserved cysteine through the conserved F or W. Fields, in order: J gene, D gene, clone size, V gene, CDR3 DNA, CDR3 protein. D genes are given only for firm matches. The listing skips clone size in some rows; elsewhere it reads once, few, many or a size class.

TRBJ2-5,.,.,TRBV2,TGTGCCAGCAGTGACAGGCAAGAGACCCAGTACTTC,CASSDRQETQYF
TRBJ1-1,.,.,TRBV12-3/TRBV12-4,TGTGCCAGCAGTAACCCATCTTCCCAGGCGGCTTTCTTT,CASSNPSSQAAFF
TRBJ2-5,.,.,TRBV10-2,TGCGCCAGTAGTGGCTCCGGAGAGACCCAGTACTTC,CASSGSGETQYF
TRBJ1-4,.,once,TRBV2,TGTGCCAGCAGTGATATGTTGATTTCTGAAAAACTGTTTTTT,CASSDMLISEKLFF
TRBJ1-5,.,once,TRBV18,TGTGCCAGCTCACCACGGCGGGACAGCAATCAGCCCCAGCATTTT,CASSPRRDSNQPQHF
TRBJ1-1,.,once,TRBV24-1,TGTGCCACCAGACTGTGTGGTCTGAACACTGAAGCTTTCTTT,CATRLCGLNTEAFF
TRBJ1-1,.,.,TRBV7-8,TGTGCCAGCAGCAGCCAGGGCGCCGGAGCTGAAGCTTTCTTT,CASSSQGAGAEAFF
TRBJ1-3,TRBD1,.,TRBV29-1,TGCAGCGACCATCGGACAGGTACCAGTGGAAACACCATATATTTT,CSDHRTGTSGNTIYF
TRBJ2-3,TRBD2,.,TRBV4-2,TGTGCCAGCAGAAAAACTAGCGGGGGCACAGATACGCAGTATTTT,CASRKTSGGTDTQYF
TRBJ1-2,.,.,TRBV11-2,TGTGCCAGCAGCACTTCGACAGCTAACTATGGCTACACCTTC,CASSTSTANYGYTF
TRBJ2-1,TRBD1,.,TRBV15,TGTGCCACGAGAGTGGGACAGGGGTCAAATGAGCAGTTCTTC,CATRVGQGSNEQFF
TRBJ1-1,.,.,TRBV4-3,TGCGCCAGCAGCCAAGATTCGGGGCCTAACACTGAAGCTTTCTTT,CASSQDSGPNTEAFF
TRBJ1-1,TRBD1,.,TRBV6-2/TRBV6-3,TGTGCCAGCAGTATGACAGGGGTGTACACTGAAGCTTTCTTT,CASSMTGVYTEAFF
TRBJ2-7,TRBD1,.,TRBV4-1,TGCGCCAGCAGCCCGACAGGGGCCACCACCTACGAGCAGTACTTC,CASSPTGATTYEQYF
TRBJ1-2,.,.,TRBV29-1,TGCAGCGTTGCGGGGGGAACTAACTATGGCTACACCTTC,CSVAGGTNYGYTF
TRBJ1-2,TRBD1,.,TRBV29-1,TGCAGCGTTGAGCCGGACAGGGGGACTGGCTACACCTTC,CSVEPDRGTGYTF
TRBJ2-2,.,.,TRBV20-1,TGCAGTGGAGGGAGCACCGGGGAGCTGTTTTTT,CSGGSTGELFF
TRBJ2-5,.,.,TRBV19,TGTGCCAGTTCGGAGGGGTTCGGGGAGACCCAGTACTTC,CASSEGFGETQYF
TRBJ2-4,TRBD2,.,TRBV27,TGTGCCAGCAGCTACGTGGGGGGGGCCAAAAACATTCAGTACTTC,CASSYVGGAKNIQYF
TRBJ1-5,TRBD1,.,TRBV2,TGTGCCAGCAGTGAACTGGACAGGGTCGGGCAGCCCCAGCATTTT,CASSELDRVGQPQHF
TRBJ1-6,TRBD1,.,TRBV5-6,TGTGCCAGCAGCTTGGACAGGGGACGAAATTCACCCCTCCACTTT,CASSLDRGRNSPLHF
TRBJ2-5,TRBD2,.,TRBV6-6,TGTGCCAGCAGTTACATGATCGGGGGGGCCTCGGAGACCCAGTACTTC,CASSYMIGGASETQYF
TRBJ1-3,.,.,TRBV11-2,TGTGCCAGCAGCTCGCGGGGATTTGCGGAAAACACCATATATTTT,CASSSRGFAENTIYF
TRBJ2-7,.,.,TRBV6-2/TRBV6-3,TGTGCCAGCAGTCTCCGGGCAGGTAGAAGCTCCTACGAGCAGTACTTC,CASSLRAGRSSYEQYF